This T cell receptor (beta chain) originates from a study of graft-versus-host responses after intestinal transplantation (dated by TCRdb to the early 2020s). About the full investigation: Recipients received multivisceral, liver-intestinal, or isolated intestinal transplants. All recipients received anti-thymocyte globulin induction followed by maintenance tacrolimus and steroids for around three years. Samples from a few later patients were sequenced in-house on an Illumina MiSeq with MiXCR processing rather than by the commercial service. Donor T cell macrochimerism was defined as a peak of at least 4% donor T cells among recipient peripheral blood mononuclear cells. After intestinal transplantation, graft-versus-host and host-versus-graft alloreactive T cell clones were followed in the graft, circulation and bone marrow using bulk TCR-beta CDR3 sequencing. To identify alloreactive clones, pre-transplant mixed lymphocyte reaction products were sequenced and then compared with unstimulated pre-transplant donor and recipient T cells. The cohort enrolled under 25 intestinal transplant recipients including one retransplant, and 3 patients lacking pretransplant specimens were excluded. The research as a whole found: Early after transplant, peak levels of circulating GvH clones were associated with declines in HvG clones. Conclusions were limited by the relatively low number and heterogeneity of intestinal transplant patients. High GvH to HvG T cell clonal ratios were observed in the allografts of patients with donor T cell macrochimerism. GvH clones turned up in recipient bone marrow, with some appearing earlier in ileal mucosa or blood, a pattern consistent with an intestinal mucosal origin.

As for this clone: Its target antigen remains unknown. The sample holds no much larger clone one base away, and base qualities are not on file.

Sample time point, as interpreted from the label and publication: cells obtained before transplantation from donor or recipient. CD3+CD4+ and CD3+CD8+ populations were FACS-sorted from unstimulated pre-transplant donor and recipient cells taken from spleen or lymph nodes. Via the germline V gene, CDR1 is SGHAT and CDR2 FQNNGV. The CDR3 has 15 amino acids, counting the end cysteine and phenylalanine. CDR3 DNA only is kept here, 45 bases in frame from base 1. V is clipped by 1 base and J by 6 bases, and the sequence between their germline boundaries is 15 bases long. The method behind the library was the immunoSEQ multiplex PCR assay. For most patients, genomic DNA was isolated with the Qiagen DNeasy Blood and Tissue Kit and shipped frozen to Adaptive Biotechnologies for TCR sequencing. Adaptive Biotechnologies carried out high-throughput TCR-beta CDR3 sequencing of genomic DNA for most patients. In the authors' own workflow: Adaptive's ImmunoSEQ software supplied the TCR sequencing data for around 19 patients, while MiXCR and VDJtools were used to process a few other patients. To correct CD4 versus CD8 sorting errors, any sequence found in both subsets at a frequency ratio below 5:1 was removed. CDR3 nucleotide sequences shared between donor and recipient were removed because their origin could not be assigned. To count as alloreactive, a clone needed at least 2-fold expansion over unstimulated cells and a minimum CFSE-low frequency of 0.002% (template counts) or 0.001% (read counts). Clones detected in sequenced pre-transplant spleen, lymph node, or MLR CFSE-low populations of the donor or recipient were defined as mappable. Cumulative frequency of alloreactive clones was calculated as a percentage of all sequences weighted by copy number. In TCRdb, the immuneACCESS table is reduced to in-frame sequences with V and J assigned. These tables do not hold every clone; where another copy was compared, an unresolved V gene accounts for under half, and the others remain unexplained. The D gene and trimming were derived from the DNA, and the V and J assignments and clone size from that table. The sample records about 36,000 clones, roughly 95% of which are singletons. The biggest ten clones account for around 0.2% of the sample.

This TCR was recovered from a human donor who was the organ donor for an intestinal transplant. The sequence is built from TRBV11-2 and TRBJ1-1; the D gene lacks a confident call. The material was unstimulated CD4+ T cells sorted from spleen or lymph node cells, obtained before transplant. This receptor carries the CDR3 CASSLVGTVSPEAFF. The DNA sequence is TGTGCCAGCAGCTTAGTGGGAACAGTCTCCCCTGAAGCTTTCTTT.